The rows below give T cell receptor beta chains drawn from one sample of a study of CXCR3-negative and CXCR3-positive naive CD8 T cells. From its re-call of the 5' RACE reads, TCRdb lists each CDR3 protein once, without DNA. The repertoire table contains 120,000 or so distinct CDR3 sequences. What was sequenced was naive CXCR3+ CD8+ T cells from blood. The receptor set was obtained from a human donor in good health. Some clones in this sample may be carry-over from other donors' samples. The CDR3 runs from the conserved cysteine through the conserved F or W. The order of the fields is J gene, CDR3 length, V gene, CDR3 protein.

j_gene: TRBJ2-2; len: 16; v_gene: TRBV28; CDR3aa: CASSLPDHSNTGELFF
j_gene: TRBJ1-1; len: 14; v_gene: TRBV5-6; CDR3aa: CASSMTNRAWEAFF
j_gene: TRBJ2-1; len: 15; v_gene: TRBV13; CDR3aa: CASSLTASSYNEQFF
j_gene: TRBJ2-7; len: 15; v_gene: TRBV7-2; CDR3aa: CASNLADGNTYEQYF
j_gene: TRBJ1-2; len: 14; v_gene: TRBV29-1; CDR3aa: CSVELLDRGYGYTF
j_gene: TRBJ2-7; len: 14; v_gene: TRBV7-6; CDR3aa: CASSLPPFGAEQYF
j_gene: TRBJ2-2; len: 18; v_gene: TRBV25-1; CDR3aa: CASSPSEGLLANTGELFF
j_gene: TRBJ1-2; len: 16; v_gene: TRBV7-9; CDR3aa: CASSSLLGQGVGGYTF
j_gene: TRBJ2-2; len: 17; v_gene: TRBV3-1; CDR3aa: CASSQDDSVRNTGELFF
j_gene: TRBJ2-2; len: 17; v_gene: TRBV5-1; CDR3aa: CASSQGLAGGSTGELFF
j_gene: TRBJ2-3; len: 16; v_gene: TRBV5-1; CDR3aa: CASSLSVGRAGDTQYF
j_gene: TRBJ1-2; len: 13; v_gene: TRBV29-1; CDR3aa: CSVGPLGNYGYTF
j_gene: TRBJ1-1; len: 12; v_gene: TRBV7-8; CDR3aa: CASSRQGTEAFF
j_gene: TRBJ1-1; len: 13; v_gene: TRBV7-3; CDR3aa: CASSLNLGNEAFF
j_gene: TRBJ1-1; len: 18; v_gene: TRBV29-1; CDR3aa: CSVEVYGPRQGPSTEAFF
j_gene: TRBJ2-1; len: 15; v_gene: TRBV20-1; CDR3aa: CSARDRERSYNEQFF
j_gene: TRBJ2-7; len: 12; v_gene: TRBV10-3; CDR3aa: CAISTSLWEQYF
j_gene: TRBJ2-5; len: 15; v_gene: TRBV11-2; CDR3aa: CASSLETGHQETQYF
j_gene: TRBJ1-3; len: 17; v_gene: TRBV5-6; CDR3aa: CASSLWRQGAVGNTIYF
j_gene: TRBJ2-1; len: 17; v_gene: TRBV14; CDR3aa: CASSQDWGLAGVHEQFF
j_gene: TRBJ2-2; len: 15; v_gene: TRBV6-5; CDR3aa: CASSYGSSAAGELFF
j_gene: TRBJ1-2; len: 12; v_gene: TRBV7-6; CDR3aa: CASSPGQNGYTF
j_gene: TRBJ2-1; len: 14; v_gene: TRBV3-1; CDR3aa: CASSKPGLAVGVIF
j_gene: TRBJ2-1; len: 14; v_gene: TRBV7-3; CDR3aa: CASSTSGSYNEQFF
j_gene: TRBJ1-1; len: 17; v_gene: TRBV7-9; CDR3aa: CASSYEGGARMNTEAFF